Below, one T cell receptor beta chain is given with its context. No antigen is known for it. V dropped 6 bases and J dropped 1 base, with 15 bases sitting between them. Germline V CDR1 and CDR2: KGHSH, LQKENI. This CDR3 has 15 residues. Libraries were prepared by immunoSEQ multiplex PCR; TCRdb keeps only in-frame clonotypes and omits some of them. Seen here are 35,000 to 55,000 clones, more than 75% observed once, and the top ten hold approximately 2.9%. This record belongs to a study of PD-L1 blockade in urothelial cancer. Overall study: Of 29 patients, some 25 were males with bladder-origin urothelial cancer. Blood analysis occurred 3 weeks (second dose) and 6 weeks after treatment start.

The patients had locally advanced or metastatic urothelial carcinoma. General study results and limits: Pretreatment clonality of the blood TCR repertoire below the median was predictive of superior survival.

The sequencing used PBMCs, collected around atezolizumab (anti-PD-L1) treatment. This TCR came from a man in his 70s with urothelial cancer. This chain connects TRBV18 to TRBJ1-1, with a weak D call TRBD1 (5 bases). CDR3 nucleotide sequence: TGTGCCAGCTCTTCAGAATCAGGACAGAACACTGAAGCTTTCTTT. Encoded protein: CASSSESGQNTEAFF.